This record looks at one T cell receptor beta chain sequence and its context. Its antigen is unidentified. From germline, CDR1 is MDHEN and CDR2 SYDVKM. CDR3 length: 14 residues. V gave up 4 bases and J gave up 5 bases, with 15 bases separating them. The source of the sample is a study of identical twins. Study-wide points: Among beta out-of-frame sequences, excess sharing between twins appeared weaker.

MiXCR was run by TCRdb on the 5' RACE reads, yielding one entry per CDR3 protein. Here the sample spans about 290,000 distinct CDR3 sequences, roughly 10% being singletons. This same sample was also part of a study on yellow fever vaccine responses in identical twins.

Sequences were obtained from CD8+ T cells sorted from blood. The chain carries TRBV28 and TRBJ2-7; TRBD2 is a possible D gene (6 bases). The clonotype was recovered from a woman younger than 35 in good health. This chain's CDR3 is CASSWEVVGHEQYF. The DNA of the CDR3 is TGTGCCAGCAGTTGGGAGGTAGTGGGTCACGAGCAGTACTTC.